This TCR beta chain was found in a study of T cell repertoires in cytomegalovirus infection. The overall study: Public TCR beta signatures indicated both CMV infection and matching HLA type.

TCRdb re-derived calls from the reads in MiXCR, one entry per CDR3 protein. The sample records roughly 990,000 distinct CDR3 sequences, approximately 32% being singletons. The CDR3 is 13 residues long. CDR1 is MNHEY and CDR2 is SVGAGI in the germline V gene. Trimming removed 1 base from V and 5 bases from J, with 8 bases in between. Study outcomes and limitations: CMV-specific TCR beta clonotypes restricted by HLA-C were the ones dominating the ex vivo response.

This clonotype showed up just a few times. Its matching antigen is unknown. The sequencing here drew on cultured CD8+ T cells from PBMCs, taken from culture after CMV antigen stimulation. The TCR was taken from a human donor in good health (CMV status not recorded). Some clones in this sample may be carry-over from other donors' samples. This chain connects TRBV6-5 to TRBJ1-1; perhaps TRBD1 as D (6 bases). The CDR3: CASSYLGATEAFF. The CDR3 coding sequence is TGTGCCAGCAGTTACTTGGGGGCTACTGAAGCTTTCTTT.